The 20 T cell receptor beta chains given below trace back to one sample, sequenced in a study of prognosis after radiotherapy for stage I lung cancer. The genomic DNA TCR beta CDR3 region underwent two rounds of multiplex PCR. Primers were specific to each TRBV and TRBJ gene in first-round PCR. TCRdb analysed the multiplex PCR reads with MiXCR anew, one entry per CDR3 protein. The table includes around 20,000 distinct CDR3 sequences, 35% to 50% detected once. The material was PBMCs, obtained before or after stereotactic body radiation therapy (not recorded which). The receptors shown here come from a donor over 45 with non-small cell lung cancer.

This clonotype was detected ten times or more. V gene TRBV10-2 combines with J gene TRBJ1-2, with D possibly matching TRBD1 (5 bases). The germline CDR1 and CDR2 sequences are WSHSY and SAAADI. The ends were cut back, 3 bases at V and 3 bases at J, with 11 bases in the middle. The CDR3 is 14 amino acids. CDR3 sequence: CASSDAWGDYGYTF. The DNA for the CDR3 is TGCGCCAGCAGTGATGCCTGGGGCGACTATGGCTACACCTTC.

With regard to this clonotype: This may be a read error: a much more frequent sequence differs by one nucleotide. The chain couples TRBV6-1 to TRBJ2-1; 13 bases are a match to TRBD2. The length of the CDR3 is 17 residues. Trimming removed 2 bases from V and 15 bases from J; junction bases left unmatched: 16. Germline V gives CDR1 MNHNS, CDR2 SASEGT. The CDR3 bases are TGTGCCAGCAGTGAACAACTAGCGGGAGGGCCCGGCAATGAGTGGTTCTTC. Its protein product is CASSEQLAGGPGNEWFF.

On this clonotype: It is likely a read error: a sequence one base away is far more abundant. V gene TRBV11-2 combines with J gene TRBJ2-5; D is perhaps TRBD1 or TRBD2 (5 bases each). The J call could be wrong; TRBJ2-1 is a better fit for the DNA end. The CDR3 sequence is 16 residues long. Germline loops: CDR1 SGHAT, CDR2 FQNNGV. The CDR3 DNA follows: TGTGCCAGCAGCGCACACTGGAGCACGGGGCGGAATGAGCAGTTCTTC. Translation gives CASSAHWSTGRNEQFF.

This clonotype has a count of ten or more. The V gene is TRBV7-8, the J gene TRBJ2-7, with 7 bases identical to TRBD2. V trimming: 1 base; J trimming: 7 bases; junction bases outside the gene matches: 10. This CDR3 is 15 amino acids long. Per the germline V gene, CDR1 is SGHVS and CDR2 is FQNEAQ. As DNA, the CDR3 is TGTGCCAGCAGCTTAGGGCCTAGCGGCCCCAGGGAGCAGTACTTC. Encoded protein: CASSLGPSGPREQYF. The complete variable domain, with remaining parts taken from reference TRBV7-8 and TRBJ2-7, reads GAGVSQSPRYKVAKRGQDVALRCDPISGHVSLFWYQQALGQGPEFLTYFQNEAQLDKSGLPSDRFFAERPEGSVSTLKIQRTQQEDSAVYLCASSLGPSGPREQYFGPGTRLTVT.

On this clonotype itself: Since a far larger clone is one base different, this is likely a read error. The rearrangement links TRBV6-2 or TRBV6-3 to TRBJ2-7; D gene ambiguous. This CDR3 contains 12 residues. The germline V gene encodes CDR1 MNHEY and CDR2 SVGEGT. V was pared by 5 bases and J by 6 bases, with 11 bases between. The DNA for the CDR3 is TGTGCCAGCAGTGATAATAACCCCGAGCAGTACTTC. Its protein product is CASSDNNPEQYF.

In regard to this clonotype: This probably arose from a read error, given a far larger clone one base away. The J gene is TRBJ2-7, the V gene TRBV6-8, with D unresolved. Germline V gene data show CDR1 as MNHGY and CDR2 as SAAAGT. The CDR3 spans 12 residues. The CDR3 spells CTSSHRRYEQYF. In DNA, the CDR3 is TGTACCAGCAGCCACCGCCGTTACGAGCAGTACTTC.

This clonotype turned up a few times. It may be a read error: a sequence one base away is much more abundant. CDR3 coding DNA: TGTGCCAGCAGTCCCCGGGCAGGGGTAAACTATGGCTACACCTTC. It encodes CASSPRAGVNYGYTF. V is TRBV14 and J is TRBJ1-2; possible D gene TRBD1, 6 bases. Trimming took 6 bases from V and 2 from J, leaving 16 bases between them. Germline V gene lookup returns CDR1 SGHDN and CDR2 FVKESK. This CDR3 spans 15 amino acids. The variable domain in full, completed from reference TRBV14 and TRBJ1-2, reads EAGVTQFPSHSVIEKGQTVTLRCDPISGHDNLYWYRRVMGKEIKFLLHFVKESKQDESGMPNNRFLAERTGGTYSTLKVQPAELEDSGVYFCASSPRAGVNYGYTFGSGTRLTVV.

Regarding this clonotype: This sequence may be a read error, since a much larger clone differs from it by one base. The rearrangement joins TRBV19 to TRBJ1-5; D is unresolved. V lost 7 bases and J lost 7, with 14 bases in between. This CDR3 spans 13 amino acids. Germline V lookup: CDR1 LNHDA, CDR2 SQIVND (reference sequence). DNA for the CDR3: TGTGCCAGTAAACCGGGCCTCGGGCAGCCCCAGCATTTT. This sequence encodes CASKPGLGQPQHF. Full variable domain (remainder filled in from reference TRBV19 and TRBJ1-5): DGGITQSPKYLFRKEGQNVTLSCEQNLNHDAMYWYRQDPGQGLRLIYYSQIVNDFQKGDIAEGYSVSREKKESFPLTVTSAQKNPTAFYLCASKPGLGQPQHFGDGTRLSIL.

This clonotype was counted ten times or more. The chain recombines TRBV7-8 with TRBJ2-1; 9 bases match TRBD2. CDR3 length: 15 residues. Germline CDR1 and CDR2: SGHVS and FQNEAQ. V lost 0 bases to trimming and J lost 6 bases; unmatched junction nucleotides: 3. The CDR3: CASSLAGAGGNEQFF. The CDR3, as DNA: TGTGCCAGCAGCTTAGCTGGAGCGGGAGGCAATGAGCAGTTCTTC.

This clonotype was counted many times. The V gene is TRBV7-9, the J gene TRBJ2-1; 9 bases are shared with TRBD1. Germline V gene sequence: CDR1 SEHNR, CDR2 FQNEAQ (reference sequence). The V segment lost 0 bases and the J segment 8 bases; nucleotides outside the gene matches: 11. The CDR3 loop spans 17 amino acids. In DNA form, the CDR3 reads TGTGCCAGCAGCTTAGCGCAGGACAGGGGACGATCAGATGAGCAGTTCTTC. Translating gives CASSLAQDRGRSDEQFF.

There are many counts of this clonotype. The rearrangement uses TRBV27 and TRBJ2-7; no clear D gene. CDR1 MNHEY and CDR2 SMNVEV come from the germline V gene (reference sequence). V dropped 4 bases and J dropped 6 bases, with 7 bases sitting between them. The CDR3 runs to 11 residues. The CDR3 nucleotides are TGTGCCAGCAGTTGGGGATCCGAGCAGTACTTC. Amino acid sequence: CASSWGSEQYF.

As regards this clonotype: A read error is the likely source, as a far larger clone sits one nucleotide away. J is TRBJ2-7 and V is TRBV6-4, with 11 bases identical to TRBD1. V was clipped by 5 bases and J by 2 bases; unmatched bases: 8. This CDR3 contains 16 residues. From germline, CDR1 is MRHNA and CDR2 SNTAGT. CDR3 sequence: CASSYRDRGGTYEQYF. DNA of the CDR3: TGTGCCAGCAGTTACAGGGACAGGGGGGGAACCTACGAGCAGTACTTC.

The sample holds many counts of this clonotype. This chain joins TRBV7-9 and TRBJ1-2; D is undetermined. This CDR3 has 11 residues. Trimming took off 6 bases at V and 8 bases at J, with 10 bases between the two ends. CDR1 is SEHNR, CDR2 FQNEAQ, per germline (reference sequence). CDR3 sequence: CASSFDIGYTF. CDR3 DNA: TGTGCCAGCAGTTTCGACATCGGCTACACCTTC.

Ten or more counts support this clonotype. The rearrangement joins TRBV2 to TRBJ2-2; D uncertain. Trimming cost V 3 bases and J 4 bases, with 12 bases left between them. The CDR3 runs to 15 residues. Germline CDR1 and CDR2: SNHLY and FYNNEI. The CDR3 bases are TGTGCCAGCAGTGATGTTAGATCGGGCACCGGGGAGCTGTTTTTT. Its translation: CASSDVRSGTGELFF.

This clonotype has a count of ten or more. This chain joins TRBV9 and TRBJ2-3; 9 bases map to TRBD1. V lost 4 bases, J lost 4 bases, and 4 bases stayed unmatched. CDR3 size: 14 residues. In germline, CDR1 is SGDLS, CDR2 YYNGEE. The chain's CDR3 is CASSPRQGADTQYF. The CDR3 DNA reads TGTGCCAGCAGCCCGCGACAGGGGGCAGATACGCAGTATTTT.

In this sample, this clonotype turned up once. This chain connects TRBV7-3 to TRBJ2-1; 8 bases fit TRBD2. CDR3 size: 16 residues. With 3 bases clipped from V and 7 bases from J, the junction kept 11 bases outside the gene matches. Germline loops: CDR1 SGHTA, CDR2 FQGTGA. CDR3 sequence: CASSFLGGASGNEQFF. The CDR3 DNA reads TGTGCCAGCAGCTTCCTAGGTGGTGCTAGCGGGAATGAGCAGTTCTTC.

This clonotype was seen at least ten times. The V and J genes are TRBV9 and TRBJ1-6; D unclear. V lost 3 bases and J 7 bases, leaving 5 bases between the germline ends. Germline V CDR1 and CDR2: SGDLS, YYNGEE. The CDR3 contains 12 residues. The CDR3 coding sequence is TGTGCCAGCAGCGGCAGCAATTCACCCCTCCACTTT. Translated: CASSGSNSPLHF.

Many counts were recorded for this clonotype. CDR3 DNA: TGTGCCAGCAGCCAAGATCTTTGGTCGCGGGATGAGCAGTTCTTC. It encodes CASSQDLWSRDEQFF. The rearrangement uses TRBV3-1 and TRBJ2-1, with D possibly TRBD2 on 5 matching bases. The CDR3 is 15 residues long. CDR1 and CDR2 from the germline V gene are LGHDT and YNNKEL (reference sequence). Between the trimmed V and J ends, which lost 0 bases and 8 bases, there was a span of 14 bases.

Many counts were recorded for this clonotype. The chain employs TRBV24-1 and TRBJ2-1, with 8 bases lining up with TRBD1. Trimming removed 3 bases from V and 3 bases from J; junction bases left unmatched: 3. The CDR3 length is 15 residues. Germline CDR1 and CDR2: KGHDR and SFDVKD. This CDR3 is CATSDAGQGYNEQFF. In DNA form, the CDR3 reads TGTGCCACCAGTGATGCCGGACAGGGCTACAATGAGCAGTTCTTC.

In regard to this clonotype: This sequence is one base from a far larger clone and is likely a read error. The genes are TRBV6-2 or TRBV6-3 and TRBJ1-3; D is possibly TRBD1 (6 bases). Germline-derived CDR1 and CDR2 are MNHEY and SVGEGT. This CDR3 spans 16 amino acids. The DNA of the CDR3 is TGTGCCAGCAGTTACAGACAGGCCTCCTCTGTAAACACCATATATTTT. Protein sequence: CASSYRQASSVNTIYF.